These 15 T cell receptor beta chains came from one sample sequenced in a study of cytomegalovirus exposure and HLA in healthy donors. This PCR relied on a set of 60 Vbeta primers and 13 Jbeta primers. The method was immunoSEQ multiplex PCR; TCRdb's version includes in-frame clones alone and lacks a portion of them. Here the sample spans about 90,000 clones, around 68% being singletons. Sequences were obtained from PBMCs. These receptors came from a man in his thirties or forties in good health and CMV-seropositive.

CDR3 in DNA: TGTGCCAGCAGCTTGTTCGTAGCCGGAGAGACCCAGTACTTC. Its protein is CASSLFVAGETQYF. The chain carries TRBV5-4 and TRBJ2-5, with D hard to call. Germline-derived CDR1 and CDR2 are SGHNT and YYREEE (reference sequence). This CDR3 contains 14 residues. The V gene lost 1 base and the J gene lost 4 bases, with 11 bases spanning the gap. The full variable domain, completed using reference TRBV5-4 and TRBJ2-5, is ETGVTQSPTHLIKTRGQQVTLRCSSQSGHNTVSWYQQALGQGPQFIFQYYREEENGRGNFPPRFSGLQFPNYSSELNVNALELDDSALYLCASSLFVAGETQYFGPGTRLLVL.

The genes are TRBV18 and TRBJ1-1; no reliable D call. Germline V lookup: CDR1 KGHSH, CDR2 LQKENI. Trimming stripped 3 bases from V and 1 base from J, with 9 bases between. This CDR3 has 14 amino acids. Written as DNA, the CDR3 is TGTGCCAGCTCACCGGGCAGCAGGAACACTGAAGCTTTCTTT. This codes for CASSPGSRNTEAFF.

Only a few counts were recorded for this clone. The gene calls are TRBV6-5 and TRBJ2-1, with 12 bases identical to TRBD2. The trim removed 10 bases at V and 6 bases at J, leaving 7 bases unmatched. This CDR3 has 14 amino acids. The germline V gene encodes CDR1 MNHEY and CDR2 SVGAGI. CDR3 in DNA: TGTGCCACCCAACTAGCGGGGGGCCTCAATGAGCAGTTCTTC. It translates to CATQLAGGLNEQFF.

In its sample, this clone was seen a few times. The chain recombines TRBV5-6 with TRBJ1-5, with 8 bases fitting TRBD1. The CDR3 covers 15 residues. Germline V CDR1 and CDR2: SGHDT, YYEEEE. J lost 6 bases, V lost 0 bases, and 5 bases had no gene match. The CDR3 protein is CASSLGWQGAQPQHF. CDR3 sequence (DNA): TGTGCCAGCAGCTTGGGCTGGCAGGGGGCTCAGCCCCAGCATTTT.

The CDR3 coding sequence is TGTGCCAGCTCACCACCGGGAGTTCCTGGAAACACCATATATTTT. It translates to CASSPPGVPGNTIYF. This chain links TRBV18 with TRBJ1-3; D not resolved. With 0 bases removed from V and 2 bases from J, the gap between germline ends came to 8 bases. This CDR3 is 15 amino acids long. CDR1 and CDR2 (germline): KGHSH, LQKENI.

A word on this clone: One junction end disagrees with the germline gene, perhaps due to a read error. This sequence joins TRBV27 and TRBJ1-5; 8 bases line up with TRBD1. The CDR3 contains 15 residues. In germline, CDR1 is MNHEY, CDR2 SMNVEV (reference sequence). The CDR3 reads CANSLSGGGGQPQNF. In DNA form, the CDR3 reads TGTGCCAACAGTTTATCAGGGGGCGGAGGTCAGCCCCAGAATTTT.

The rearrangement links TRBV14 to TRBJ1-1; D unresolved. The germline gives CDR1 SGHDN, CDR2 FVKESK. V shed 4 bases and J shed 4 bases, with 4 bases lying between them. The CDR3 spans 11 residues. CDR3 coding DNA: TGTGCCAGCAGCCTCGGCACTGAAGCTTTCTTT. Amino acids: CASSLGTEAFF.

As for this clone: Other DNA variants within this sample encode the same CDR3. The chain uses TRBV7-9 and TRBJ1-1, with D possibly matching TRBD1 (6 bases). Trimming removed 1 base at V and 0 bases at J, with 6 bases between. CDR3 length: 14 residues. Germline V gene data show CDR1 as SEHNR and CDR2 as FQNEAQ (reference sequence). The CDR3 is CASSLGGLNTEAFF. In DNA, the CDR3 is TGTGCCAGCAGCTTAGGGGGGCTGAACACTGAAGCTTTCTTT.

The V call is TRBV18, the J call TRBJ1-1, with D hard to call. This CDR3 spans 15 amino acids. Germline-derived CDR1 and CDR2 are KGHSH and LQKENI. V lost 3 bases to trimming and J lost 2 bases, with 13 bases between them. CDR3 loop: CASSPAVRSNTEAFF. CDR3 nucleotides: TGTGCCAGCTCACCTGCCGTTCGGTCAAACACTGAAGCTTTCTTT.

The CDR3 spells CASSLVTGELFF. The CDR3 coding sequence is TGTGCCAGCAGTCTCGTCACCGGGGAGCTGTTTTTT. The rearrangement links TRBV7-2 to TRBJ2-2; no clear D. Per germline, CDR1 SGHTA and CDR2 FQGNSA. The CDR3 extends over 12 amino acids. With 6 bases removed from V and 4 bases from J, the gap between germline ends came to 6 bases.

The chain links TRBV4-2 to TRBJ1-5; D possibly corresponds to TRBD1 (6 bases). CDR1 is LGHNA and CDR2 is YNFKEQ in the germline V gene. The CDR3 loop spans 20 amino acids. V shed 0 bases and J shed 3 bases, with 24 bases lying between them. CDR3 nucleotides: TGTGCCAGCAGCCAAGATTTAGGTGTGGGGGCCGTTGGTGCCAATCAGCCCCAGCATTTT. Encoded protein: CASSQDLGVGAVGANQPQHF.

This clone was seen a single time. The CDR3 region has the DNA TGCGCCAGCAGCCAACCTGGACAGGGATACTCCTACGAGCAGTACTTC. Amino acid sequence: CASSQPGQGYSYEQYF. The chain recombines TRBV4-1 with TRBJ2-7, with TRBD1 identical over 8 bases. V gave up 2 bases and J gave up 0 bases; unmatched junction bases: 6. Germline loops: CDR1 MGHRA, CDR2 YSYEKL. The CDR3 has 16 amino acids.

This clone has just one count. Germline is not matched at one junction end, which may reflect a read error. The chain links TRBV29-1 to TRBJ1-2; a possible D gene is TRBD1 (6 bases). The CDR3 has 13 residues. Germline V gene sequence: CDR1 SQVTM, CDR2 ANQGSEA. The CDR3 is CSAEGQKVSGYPF. For the CDR3, the DNA is TGCAGCGCCGAAGGACAGAAGGTCTCTGGCTACCCCTTC.

The V and J genes are TRBV4-1 and TRBJ2-5; possibly TRBD2 for D (7 bases). The germline V and J ends were trimmed by 1 base and 5 bases, with 17 bases remaining between them. The CDR3 is made up of 16 amino acids. The germline V gene encodes CDR1 MGHRA and CDR2 YSYEKL. CDR3 in DNA: TGCGCCAGCAGCCAAGTAGGCGGGGGCCTTTCTGAGACCCAGTACTTC. It codes for CASSQVGGGLSETQYF.

Concerning this clone: At one boundary the junction diverges from the germline segment, which might be a read error. This sequence joins TRBV5-6 and TRBJ1-5; possible D gene TRBD1, 6 bases. There are 15 residues in the CDR3. Germline V gene data show CDR1 as SGHDT and CDR2 as YYEEEE. The CDR3 DNA is TGTGCCACCTCAAAACAGGGAGTCGGCAATCAGCCCCAGAATTTT. Its translation is CATSKQGVGNQPQNF.